The following is a T cell receptor beta chain sequence with its context. The antigen remains unidentified. At a deep level, the assay was run. Study processing details: Filtering was not the same, since immunoSEQ gave junction-only sequences without quality scores. Produced via immunoSEQ multiplex PCR; TCRdb's table is partial and in-frame only. That table gives V, J and clone size, and the DNA gave D and trimming. Of millions of clones listed, 85% to 95% are singletons. The data originate from a study of shared clonotypes between healthy human individuals. Study summary: CD4 naive and memory got three plates each, CD8 naive two, CD8 memory one.

Regarding the study as a whole: The study found about 4.6% of naive CD4 clonotypes shared across a handful of donors.

The germline CDR1 and CDR2 sequences are MNHNS and SASEGT. The CDR3 contains 14 residues. V lost 3 bases and J lost 7, with 12 bases in between. The V gene is TRBV6-1, the J gene TRBJ1-4; D perhaps matches TRBD1 (5 bases). The sample comprised naive CD4+ T cells sorted from blood. The sample's subset: CD45RA+ positively selected. The TCR was taken from a man aged 18 to 30 in good health. The CDR3 bases are TGTGCCAGCAGTGAGGGCCCTAGGGGTGAAAAACTGTTTTTT. Translating it yields CASSEGPRGEKLFF.